This TCR beta chain originates from a study of technical replicates of blood from several donors. Unmatched junction bases numbered 7, after V lost 4 bases and J lost 5 bases. Germline CDR1 is SQVTM and CDR2 is ANQGSEA. The length of the CDR3 is 15 residues. Profiling relied on immunoSEQ multiplex PCR, and the TCRdb table lists in-frame clones only, not all of them. The sample yields under 85,000 clones, roughly 93% seen once. The rearrangement uses TRBV29-1 and TRBJ2-1; 11 nucleotides line up with TRBD2. The specimen sequenced was T cells isolated from PBMCs. The sequence was collected from a human donor in good health. CDR3 sequence (DNA): TGCAGCGTTGGGATACTAGCGGGAGAAGACAATGAGCAGTTCTTC. The encoded protein is CSVGILAGEDNEQFF.